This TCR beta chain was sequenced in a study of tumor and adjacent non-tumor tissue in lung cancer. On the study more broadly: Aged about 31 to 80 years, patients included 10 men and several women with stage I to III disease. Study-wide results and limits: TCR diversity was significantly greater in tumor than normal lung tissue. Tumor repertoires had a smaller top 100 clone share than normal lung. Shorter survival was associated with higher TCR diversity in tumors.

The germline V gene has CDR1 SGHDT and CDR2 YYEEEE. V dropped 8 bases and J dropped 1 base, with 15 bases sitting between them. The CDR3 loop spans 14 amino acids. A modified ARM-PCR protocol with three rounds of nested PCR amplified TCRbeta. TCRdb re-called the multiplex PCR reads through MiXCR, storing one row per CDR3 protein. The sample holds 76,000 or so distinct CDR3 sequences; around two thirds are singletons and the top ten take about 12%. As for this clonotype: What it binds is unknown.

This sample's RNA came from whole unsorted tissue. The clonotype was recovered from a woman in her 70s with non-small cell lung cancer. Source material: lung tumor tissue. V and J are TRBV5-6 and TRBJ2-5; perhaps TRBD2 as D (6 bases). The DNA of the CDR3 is TGTGCCAGGAGCCAGACTAGGGGCCAAGAGACCCAGTACTTC. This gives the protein CARSQTRGQETQYF.